These T cell receptor beta chains were read from a single sample in a study of blood T cell repertoires in COVID-19. The table came from immunoSEQ multiplex PCR; TCRdb's copy has only in-frame clones and leaves some out. The sample holds 200,000 to 300,000 clones, roughly 85% seen once. The material sequenced was PBMCs or T cells enriched from blood (not recorded which). The receptors stem from a woman aged 50 to 65 with acute COVID-19. The CDR3 runs from the conserved cysteine through the conserved F or W. Fields, in order: D gene, J gene, V gene, CDR3 DNA, CDR3 protein. A D gene is named only where the DNA matches it firmly.

NA TRBJ1-3 TRBV5-1 TGCGCCAGCAGCTTACCCCTTACCGGGTCCTCTGGAAACACCATATATTTT CASSLPLTGSSGNTIYF
TRBD1 TRBJ2-1 TRBV10-3 TGTGCCATCAGGAGCCCGACAGGGAGTAATGAGCAGTTCTTC CAIRSPTGSNEQFF
NA TRBJ2-1 TRBV19 TGTGCCAGTAGTGTCCGACAGGCAAGCTCCTACAATGAGCAGTTCTTC CASSVRQASSYNEQFF
TRBD2 TRBJ2-5 TRBV7-2 TGTGCCAGCAGTCCCACCGGGACTAGCGGGCGGGAGACCCAGTACTTC CASSPTGTSGRETQYF
NA TRBJ1-1 TRBV7-8 TGTGCCAGCAGCTCCGATCGGGACACTGAAGCTTTCTTT CASSSDRDTEAFF
TRBD1 TRBJ2-5 TRBV14 TGTGCCAGCAGCCTAAGTAAAGGGGGCTATGAGGAGACCCAGTACTTC CASSLSKGGYEETQYF
NA TRBJ1-5 TRBV10-2 TGCGCCAGCAGTCCTAATCAGCCCCAGCATTTT CASSPNQPQHF
NA TRBJ1-3 TRBV2 TGTGCCAGCAGGCAGGCACAGGCGGGGACCCATGGAAACACCATATATTTT CASRQAQAGTHGNTIYF
TRBD1 TRBJ2-7 TRBV30 TGTGCCTGGAGTAGCGGGACAGGGGCCTACGAGCAGTACTTC CAWSSGTGAYEQYF
TRBD1 TRBJ1-5 TRBV7-9 TGTGCCAGCGGACGGGAGGGACAGCTGAAGCCCCAGCATTTT CASGREGQLKPQHF
TRBD1 TRBJ2-1 TRBV11-3 TGTGCCAGCAGCGCGGCGGGACAGGGGACCTACAATGAGCAGTTCTTC CASSAAGQGTYNEQFF
TRBD2 TRBJ2-2 TRBV27 TGTGCCAGCAGGGAGCGGGGGGGCGTCACCGGGGAGCTGTTTTTT CASRERGGVTGELFF
NA TRBJ1-2 TRBV19 TGTGCCACCCAAACAGGGAGCGCCTATGGCTACACCTTC CATQTGSAYGYTF
TRBD1 TRBJ2-3 TRBV4-1 TGCGCCAGACTATCGGGACAGGGGCCGGCCAGGGGTAAGTATTTT CARLSGQGPARGKYF
NA TRBJ1-5 TRBV2 TGTGCCAGCAGGGAACATCCGGGAACCAGCAATCAGCCCCAGCATTTT CASREHPGTSNQPQHF
TRBD2 TRBJ2-5 TRBV5-6 TGTGCCAGCAGCGGCCGTAGCGGGATCATACAAGAGACCCAGTACTTC CASSGRSGIIQETQYF
NA TRBJ1-2 TRBV5-1 TGCGCCAGCAGCTTGGCCCAGGACTATGGCTACACCTTC CASSLAQDYGYTF